This paragraph covers one T cell receptor (beta chain) sequence. Its antigen remains unidentified. This entry is derived from a study of T cell responses to AZD1222 COVID-19 vaccine. The junction had 7 bases not matched to a gene; V was cut back by 4 bases and J by 5 bases. CDR3 length equals 16 residues. CDR1 is PRHDT, CDR2 FYEKMQ, per germline (reference sequence). TCRdb's table, derived via immunoSEQ multiplex PCR, lists solely in-frame clones and lacks some. There are about 140,000 clones in the sample; about 92% occur only once, and around 12% lies in the top ten. Overall study results and limits: CD4 TCRs covered the whole spike, strongest at regions 160-218 and 743-854. Spike-specific TCRs gained breadth and depth after people received two AZD1222 doses. It was only six AZD1222 recipients who were seropositive at baseline. Close to half of spike-specific TCRs reportedly recognize unmutated variant regions.

J is TRBJ2-5 and V is TRBV13, with TRBD2 matching 13 bases. This receptor was identified in an adult who had recovered from COVID-19. The material sequenced was peripheral blood, taken after recovery from COVID-19. CDR3 sequence: CASSSRTSGSRETQYF. The DNA for the CDR3 is TGTGCCAGCAGCTCTCGGACTAGCGGGAGTAGGGAGACCCAGTACTTC.